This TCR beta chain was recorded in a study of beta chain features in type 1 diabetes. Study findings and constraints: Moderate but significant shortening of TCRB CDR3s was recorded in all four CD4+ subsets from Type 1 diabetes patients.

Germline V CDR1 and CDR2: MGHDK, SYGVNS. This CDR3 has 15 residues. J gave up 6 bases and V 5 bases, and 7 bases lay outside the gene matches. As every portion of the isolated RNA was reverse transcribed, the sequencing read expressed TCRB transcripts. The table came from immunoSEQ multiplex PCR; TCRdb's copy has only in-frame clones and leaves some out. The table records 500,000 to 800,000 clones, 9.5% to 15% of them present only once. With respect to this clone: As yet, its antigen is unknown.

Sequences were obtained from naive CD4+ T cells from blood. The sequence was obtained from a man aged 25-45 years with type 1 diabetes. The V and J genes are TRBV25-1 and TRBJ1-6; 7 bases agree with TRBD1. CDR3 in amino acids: CASSSMTGPNSPLHF. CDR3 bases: TGTGCCAGCAGTTCAATGACAGGGCCTAATTCACCCCTCCACTTT.